The 27 T cell receptor beta chains presented below share a single source sample, sequenced in a study of CD8+ T cells in alopecia areata. Isolated RNA was reverse transcribed into cDNA used as the sequencing template. Generated by immunoSEQ multiplex PCR, the TCRdb table keeps only in-frame clones and is missing some. The repertoire holds roughly 140,000 clones, with 45% to 60% as singletons. The input for sequencing was CD4+ T cells sorted from blood, taken at week 0. All receptors come from a human donor with alopecia areata.

This chain joins TRBV7-2 and TRBJ2-7; D unresolved. Germline CDR1 SGHTA, CDR2 FQGNSA. V lost 2 bases and J 5 bases, leaving 4 bases between the germline ends. The CDR3 has 11 residues. The CDR3 reads CASSLSDEQYF. The CDR3 bases are TGTGCCAGCAGCTTAAGTGACGAGCAGTACTTC.

CDR3 nucleotides: TGCGCCAGCAGCTCATGGACAGGCAGGACCTACAATGAGCAGTTCTTC. Amino acids: CASSSWTGRTYNEQFF. The chain has TRBV4-1 and TRBJ2-1; 7 bases match TRBD1. The CDR3 contains 16 residues. With V trimmed by 5 bases and J by 2 bases, 9 bases remained unmatched. The germline V gene encodes CDR1 MGHRA and CDR2 YSYEKL.

CDR3: CAWSVSGSNHNEQFF. The CDR3, as DNA: TGTGCCTGGAGTGTAAGCGGGAGTAACCACAATGAGCAGTTCTTC. The chain combines TRBV30 with TRBJ2-1; 8 positions match TRBD2. Germline CDR1 reads GTSNPN; CDR2 reads SVGIG (reference sequence). The V gene end was trimmed by 0 bases and the J gene end by 5 bases; junction bases not matched to a gene: 6. The CDR3 is 15 residues long.

This clone was seen more than once but under ten times. The rearrangement joins TRBV29-1 to TRBJ2-7; no definite D call. This CDR3 has 11 residues. The germline CDR1 and CDR2 sequences are SQVTM and ANQGSEA. The CDR3 here is CGVEVTYEQYF. CDR3 nucleotide sequence: TGCGGTGTCGAGGTAACCTACGAGCAGTACTTC.

V gene TRBV19 combines with J gene TRBJ2-1; 7 positions match TRBD2. CDR1 LNHDA and CDR2 SQIVND come from the germline V gene (reference sequence). The CDR3 runs to 14 residues. V lost 3 bases, J lost 6 bases, and 5 bases stayed unmatched. This CDR3 reads CASSIGGRVNEQFF. The CDR3 nucleotides are TGTGCCAGTAGTATTGGCGGGAGAGTCAATGAGCAGTTCTTC.

The chain has TRBV25-1 and TRBJ2-3; unclear D gene. Per the germline V gene, CDR1 is MGHDK and CDR2 is SYGVNS. Trimming cost V 6 bases and J 0 bases, with 7 bases left between them. The CDR3 is 13 amino acids. The DNA for the CDR3 is TGTGCCAGCAGGGTGGGGAGCACAGATACGCAGTATTTT. Residues: CASRVGSTDTQYF.

The chain employs TRBV4-3 and TRBJ2-6; no firm D call. The CDR3 contains 17 residues. V lost 0 bases, J lost 1 base, and 10 bases lay in between. Germline-derived CDR1 and CDR2 are LGHNA and YSLEER. In DNA form, the CDR3 reads TGCGCCAGCAGCCAAGATCCTGTGGTTTCTGGGGCCAACGTCCTGACTTTC. This gives the protein CASSQDPVVSGANVLTF.

The chain recombines TRBV2 with TRBJ2-1; TRBD2 matches 12 bases. CDR1 SNHLY and CDR2 FYNNEI come from the germline V gene. CDR3 length: 15 amino acids. V shed 6 bases, J shed 2 bases, and the junction held 2 bases outside the gene matches. The CDR3 bases are TGTGCCAGCAGGAGGACTAGCGGGACCTACAATGAGCAGTTCTTC. It yields the protein CASRRTSGTYNEQFF.

This chain connects TRBV18 to TRBJ2-3; D remains ambiguous. V was shortened by 5 bases and J by 0 bases, with 6 bases between the two germline ends. The CDR3 loop spans 13 amino acids. Germline values: CDR1 KGHSH, CDR2 LQKENI. DNA of the CDR3: TGTGCCAGCTCATCAACTAGCACAGATACGCAGTATTTT. Its protein is CASSSTSTDTQYF.

V and J are TRBV6-1 and TRBJ2-7; D perhaps matches TRBD1 (6 bases). V was shortened by 2 bases and J by 2 bases, with 13 bases between the two germline ends. Germline CDR1 and CDR2: MNHNS and SASEGT. The CDR3 extends over 15 amino acids. The CDR3 reads CASSELIGGTYEQYF. The CDR3 nucleotides are TGTGCCAGCAGTGAATTAATTGGGGGCACCTACGAGCAGTACTTC.

This clone was counted a single time. The genes are TRBV25-1 and TRBJ2-1; 9 nucleotides match TRBD1. This CDR3 has 14 amino acids. The germline CDR1 and CDR2 sequences are MGHDK and SYGVNS. Losses at the gene ends were 0 bases for V and 7 bases for J; bases not matched to a gene: 1. Written as DNA, the CDR3 is TGTGCCAGCAGTGAATATGACAGGGGGAATGAGCAGTTCTTC. Protein: CASSEYDRGNEQFF.

The chain has TRBV11-1 and TRBJ1-2; no firm D call. The CDR3 spans 13 residues. V lost 5 bases and J lost 4, with 11 bases in between. Germline CDR1 SGHAT, CDR2 FQDESV (reference sequence). The CDR3 DNA is TGTGCCAGCAGCCTCCAGACTGCCTATGGCTACACCTTC. Protein sequence: CASSLQTAYGYTF.

This rearrangement joins TRBV5-1 to TRBJ2-5; the D gene is possibly TRBD1 (5 bases). The CDR3 consists of 14 residues. CDR1 is SGHRS and CDR2 is YFSETQ in the germline V gene. V lost 0 bases to trimming and J lost 2 bases, with 8 bases between them. The CDR3, as DNA: TGCGCCAGCAGCTTGGGGACACTGCAAGAGACCCAGTACTTC. Protein product: CASSLGTLQETQYF.

The genes are TRBV20-1 and TRBJ2-7; D not certain. V lost 2 bases and J 6 bases, leaving 5 bases between the germline ends. CDR1 is DFQATT, CDR2 SNEGSKA, per germline (reference sequence). This CDR3 is built from 10 residues. As DNA, the CDR3 is TGCAGTGCTAGACAGGTCGAGCAGTACTTC. Protein: CSARQVEQYF.

CDR3 coding DNA: TGTGCCAGCAGGGGACGATACAATGAGCAGTTCTTC. Protein sequence: CASRGRYNEQFF. The rearrangement joins TRBV27 to TRBJ2-1, with D perhaps TRBD1 or TRBD2 (5 bases each). CDR1 is MNHEY, CDR2 SMNVEV, per germline (reference sequence). The CDR3 has 12 amino acids. V was clipped by 6 bases and J by 4 bases, with 7 bases between them.

This clone was seen repeatedly, ten times or more. The rearrangement uses TRBV18 and TRBJ1-1; D possibly corresponds to TRBD1 (5 bases). The CDR3 consists of 14 residues. V was trimmed by 0 bases and J by 6 bases, leaving 11 bases between them. Germline V gives CDR1 KGHSH, CDR2 LQKENI. CDR3 region: CASSPPGGASEAFF. CDR3 nucleotides: TGTGCCAGCTCACCACCGGGAGGGGCGTCTGAAGCTTTCTTT.

The chain has TRBV15 and TRBJ2-7; D perhaps matches TRBD2 (6 bases). V dropped 1 base and J dropped 3 bases, with 13 bases sitting between them. Germline CDR1 and CDR2: LNHNV and YYDKDF (reference sequence). The CDR3 has 15 amino acids. The CDR3, as DNA: TGTGCCACCAGCAGAGGGAGGGACCGATACTACGAGCAGTACTTC. This sequence encodes CATSRGRDRYYEQYF. Full variable domain (remainder filled in from reference TRBV15 and TRBJ2-7): DAMVIQNPRYQVTQFGKPVTLSCSQTLNHNVMYWYQQKSSQAPKLLFHYYDKDFNNEADTPDNFQSRRPNTSFCFLDIRSPGLGDTAMYLCATSRGRDRYYEQYFGPGTRLTVT.

The CDR3 DNA sequence: TGTGCCAGCAGAGCCCTCTTAGCGGGGTCCTACGAGCAGTACTTC. As protein: CASRALLAGSYEQYF. The chain carries TRBV6-5 and TRBJ2-7, with 8 nucleotides matching TRBD2. The CDR3 spans 15 residues. J was trimmed by 1 base and V by 6 bases; bases with no gene match: 8. Germline loops: CDR1 MNHEY, CDR2 SVGAGI.

This clone showed up just a few times. The rearrangement links TRBV25-1 to TRBJ2-5; 9 bases agree with TRBD2. V gave up 0 bases and J gave up 6 bases; unmatched junction bases: 8. Germline CDR1 and CDR2: MGHDK and SYGVNS. The CDR3 runs to 16 residues. CDR3 residues: CASSEYGREGLKTQYF. As DNA, the CDR3 is TGTGCCAGCAGTGAATATGGGCGGGAGGGCTTGAAGACCCAGTACTTC.

This chain connects TRBV7-9 to TRBJ1-2, with 7 bases matching TRBD1. Trimming cost V 4 bases and J 4 bases; bases outside gene matches: 3. The CDR3 loop spans 13 amino acids. CDR1 SEHNR and CDR2 FQNEAQ come from the germline V gene (reference sequence). In DNA, the CDR3 is TGTGCCAGCAGCTCTAGGGGGCTCTATGGCTACACCTTC. Encoded protein: CASSSRGLYGYTF.

Only a few counts were recorded for this clone. The genes are TRBV29-1 and TRBJ1-3; D perhaps matches TRBD1 (5 bases). The CDR3 contains 14 residues. In germline, CDR1 is SQVTM, CDR2 ANQGSEA. Trimming left V 4 bases short and J 0 bases short, with 10 bases between. The CDR3 here is CSVGDVNSGNTIYF. CDR3 sequence (DNA): TGCAGCGTTGGGGACGTCAACTCTGGAAACACCATATATTTT.

This clone was found a few times. The chain is built from TRBV6-6 and TRBJ2-7; D perhaps matches TRBD1 (6 bases). Germline CDR1 and CDR2: MNHNY and SVGAGI (reference sequence). Trimming pared 2 bases from V and 2 bases from J, leaving 7 bases between. The CDR3 has 13 amino acids. The CDR3 is CASSYGTTYEQYF. The CDR3 coding sequence is TGTGCCAGCAGTTACGGGACAACCTACGAGCAGTACTTC.

The CDR3 DNA is TGCAGCGCCGTGACAGTCTTGAACACTGAAGCTTTCTTT. As protein: CSAVTVLNTEAFF. J is TRBJ1-1 and V is TRBV29-1, with D perhaps matching TRBD1 (5 bases). Between the trimmed V and J ends, which lost 7 bases and 0 bases, there was a span of 12 bases. The CDR3 is made up of 13 amino acids. CDR1 is SQVTM and CDR2 is ANQGSEA in the germline V gene.

The genes are TRBV2 and TRBJ1-2; D is possibly TRBD1 (5 bases). CDR1 and CDR2 from the germline V gene are SNHLY and FYNNEI. V gave up 2 bases and J gave up 8 bases, with 9 bases separating them. CDR3 length equals 12 residues. CDR3 protein: CASSEPRGGYTF. DNA of the CDR3: TGTGCCAGCAGTGAACCCCGGGGCGGCTACACCTTC.

There are a few counts of this clone. The chain has TRBV10-3 and TRBJ1-3, with D perhaps TRBD1 (5 bases). The V gene's germline CDR1 is ENHRY and CDR2 SYGVKD. V gave up 2 bases and J gave up 0 bases, with 8 bases separating them. The length of the CDR3 is 15 residues. CDR3 nucleotide sequence: TGTGCCATCAGTGAGATGAGGGGCTCTGGAAACACCATATATTTT. This sequence encodes CAISEMRGSGNTIYF.

To note about this clone: Different DNA sequences within this sample yield the same CDR3. The CDR3: CASSQVAYEQYF. Here the CDR3 DNA reads TGTGCCAGCAGCCAAGTAGCCTACGAGCAGTACTTC. This chain connects TRBV14 to TRBJ2-7; no reliable D call. Per the germline V gene, CDR1 is SGHDN and CDR2 is FVKESK. V dropped 1 base and J dropped 2 bases, with 3 bases sitting between them. The CDR3 runs 12 residues.

This clone turned up a few times. This sequence joins TRBV15 and TRBJ1-2; D might be TRBD1 (5 bases). The CDR3 loop spans 12 amino acids. Trimming left V 11 bases short and J 3 bases short, with 13 bases between. CDR1 is LNHNV, CDR2 YYDKDF, per germline (reference sequence). CDR3 amino acids: CAARGGDYGYTF. The CDR3 bases are TGTGCCGCGCGCGGGGGGGACTATGGCTACACCTTC.